This TCR beta chain emerged from a study of T-cell reconstitution after alpha-beta-depleted transplantation in children. Findings and limits, study-wide: Some patients' high day-60 TCRbeta diversity was traced to surviving recipient T cells and thymic progenitors. By one year post-transplant, T-cell counts and diversity largely arose from T cells that were newly produced. Alpha-beta T cells about two months after transplant reportedly derived from several hundred expanded graft clones.

In the case of this clonotype: What it recognizes is unknown.

Preparation of the TCRbeta library was carried out with unique molecular identifiers. From the PCR reads, TCRdb called clonotypes with MiXCR, one entry per CDR3 protein. The sample carries around 490,000 distinct CDR3 sequences, 9.5% to 12% recorded once. CDR1 is LNHDA and CDR2 is SQIVND in the germline V gene (reference sequence). V shed 3 bases and J shed 15 bases, with 15 bases lying between them. This CDR3 region has 12 residues. This chain connects TRBV19 to TRBJ1-5; D gene uncertain. The sample here was PBMCs, mostly from graft donor cells, taken 180 days after TCRalphabeta/CD19-depleted stem cell transplant. The receptor was derived from a female patient aged 2-9 years who had a stem cell transplant for aplastic anemia, so the T cells may come from the graft donor. CDR3 in amino acids: CASSIPYGVRHF. CDR3 bases: TGTGCCAGTAGTATTCCTTACGGGGTAAGGCATTTT.